Below, 23 T cell receptor beta chains from the same sample are listed, as sequenced in a study of T cells in Graves' hyperthyroidism and ophthalmopathy. RNA transcripts served as the template for amplifying TCR beta CDR3 regions. Carried out on the TCR CDR3, a first-round RT-PCR used the HTBI primer set. TCRdb redid the calling of the multiplex PCR reads with MiXCR, one entry per CDR3 protein. The repertoire includes about half a million distinct CDR3 sequences, less than 20% of them detected once, and 45% to 50% sits in the top ten. Sequences were obtained from blood. These receptors were taken from a man aged 35-49 years with Graves' ophthalmopathy.

A few counts support this clonotype. The V and J genes are TRBV20-1 and TRBJ2-1, with TRBD2 identical over 14 bases. Germline CDR1 reads DFQATT; CDR2 reads SNEGSKA (reference sequence). Trimming took 3 bases from V and 4 from J; bases not matched to a gene: 2. This CDR3 has 15 residues. The CDR3 DNA reads as TGCAGTGCTAGGCGACTAGCGGGAGGGTACAATGAGCAGTTCTTC. Translated, it gives CSARRLAGGYNEQFF.

This clonotype was recorded only once. The chain joins TRBV3-1 to TRBJ2-6; D is possibly TRBD1 (6 bases). CDR1 is LGHDT and CDR2 is YNNKEL in the germline V gene (reference sequence). Trimming stripped 2 bases from V and 1 base from J, with 9 bases between. The CDR3 totals 16 residues. The CDR3 bases are TGTGCCAGCAGCCAAACCAGGGGTTCTGGGGCCAACGTCCTGACTTTC. As protein: CASSQTRGSGANVLTF. Supplemented by reference TRBV3-1 and TRBJ2-6, the full variable domain reads DTAVSQTPKYLVTQMGNDKSIKCEQNLGHDTMYWYKQDSKKFLKIMFSYNNKELIINETVPNRFSPKSPDKAHLNLHINSLELGDSAVYFCASSQTRGSGANVLTFGAGSRLTVL.

The chain joins TRBV27 to TRBJ1-1; D gene uncertain. Germline CDR1 is MNHEY and CDR2 is SMNVEV (reference sequence). Trimming took off 6 bases at V and 3 bases at J, with 17 bases between the two ends. The CDR3 length is 15 residues. Here the CDR3 reads CASSLKSRHDTEAFF. The CDR3, as DNA: TGTGCCAGCAGCCTAAAGTCTCGGCATGACACTGAAGCTTTCTTT.

This clonotype was recorded at least ten times. The chain has TRBV30 and TRBJ2-7; 7 positions match TRBD2. The J segment lost 0 bases and the V segment lost 6 bases, leaving 5 bases of the junction unmatched. Germline assignment: CDR1 GTSNPN and CDR2 SVGIG (reference sequence). This CDR3 spans 13 amino acids. CDR3 DNA: TGTGCCTGCTATTGGGGGGGCTCCTACGAGCAGTACTTC. Translating gives CACYWGGSYEQYF.

There are a few counts of this clonotype. Possible read error: a much larger clone is one base away. The chain employs TRBV11-2 and TRBJ2-1; 8 nucleotides match TRBD2. The CDR3 consists of 16 residues. Germline CDR1 reads SGHAT; CDR2 reads FQNNGV. In nucleotides, the CDR3 is TGTGCCAGCAGCTCAGCCGGGGGGGGGGCCTACAATGAGCAGCTCTTC. Its translation: CASSSAGGGAYNEQLF.

This clonotype was seen a handful of times. The genes are TRBV9 and TRBJ2-1; D possibly corresponds to TRBD2 (7 bases). The length of the CDR3 is 14 residues. The germline V gene has CDR1 SGDLS and CDR2 YYNGEE. Trimming removed 0 bases from V and 9 bases from J, with 13 bases in between. The CDR3 coding sequence is TGTGCCAGCAGCGTAGGGGGGGGCACAACTGAGCAGTTCTTC. Its translation is CASSVGGGTTEQFF.

The rearrangement joins TRBV13 to TRBJ1-2; D is perhaps TRBD1 (6 bases). The CDR3 has 15 residues. V lost 4 bases and J 3 bases, leaving 15 bases between the germline ends. From germline, CDR1 is PRHDT and CDR2 FYEKMQ (reference sequence). CDR3 in amino acids: CASSYPTEGDYGYTF. In DNA form, the CDR3 reads TGTGCCAGCAGCTATCCGACAGAGGGGGACTATGGCTACACCTTC.

The genes are TRBV6-2 or TRBV6-3 and TRBJ2-7, with D possibly being TRBD1 or TRBD2 (5 bases each). Germline CDR1 is MNHEY and CDR2 is SVGEGT. V lost 6 bases and J 2 bases, leaving 20 bases between the germline ends. The CDR3 extends over 16 amino acids. CDR3 coding DNA: TGTGCCAGCAGGTCCCGGGCGAGGGGAAGGGCCTACGAGCAGTACTTC. Translating gives CASRSRARGRAYEQYF.

The chain has TRBV6-1 and TRBJ1-2; D remains unclear. This CDR3 has 15 amino acids. Trimming took off 2 bases at V and 0 bases at J, with 10 bases between the two ends. The germline gives CDR1 MNHNS, CDR2 SASEGT. The CDR3 reads CASSERVLSNYGYTF. The DNA of the CDR3 is TGTGCCAGCAGTGAAAGGGTTTTGTCTAACTATGGCTACACCTTC.

This clonotype was seen many times. This rearrangement joins TRBV24-1 to TRBJ2-1; 10 positions agree with TRBD1. This CDR3 region has 13 residues. The germline V gene has CDR1 KGHDR and CDR2 SFDVKD. The J segment lost 2 bases and the V segment lost 9 bases, leaving 0 bases of the junction unmatched. CDR3: CATGTGAYNEQFF. CDR3 bases: TGTGCCACCGGGACAGGGGCCTACAATGAGCAGTTCTTC.

J is TRBJ1-3 and V is TRBV6-5; unclear D gene. This CDR3 is built from 14 residues. Per the germline V gene, CDR1 is MNHEY and CDR2 is SVGAGI. Trimming stripped 6 bases from V and 3 bases from J, with 12 bases between. CDR3 amino acids: CASSLNTYGNTIYF. The CDR3 DNA is TGTGCCAGCAGCTTAAACACGTATGGAAACACCATATATTTT.

The chain has TRBV10-3 and TRBJ2-3; D not certain. CDR1 is ENHRY, CDR2 SYGVKD, per germline. The CDR3 runs to 13 residues. The V and J ends lost 4 bases and 4 bases respectively, with 9 bases between them. CDR3 loop: CAISGGAADTQYF. For the CDR3, the DNA is TGTGCCATCAGTGGAGGCGCCGCAGATACGCAGTATTTT.

This clonotype was seen at least ten times. This chain connects TRBV7-8 to TRBJ2-7, with D uncertain. Germline assignment: CDR1 SGHVS and CDR2 FQNEAQ. The CDR3 is 14 amino acids. V was clipped by 4 bases and J by 6 bases, with 16 bases between them. The CDR3 DNA reads as TGTGCCAGCAGCTCTCGCCTCCCCCTCGGCGAGCAGTACTTC. Its protein is CASSSRLPLGEQYF.

The chain employs TRBV5-1 and TRBJ2-5; 11 bases fit TRBD2. V trimming: 1 base; J trimming: 2 bases; junction bases outside the gene matches: 4. This CDR3 has 16 amino acids. CDR1 SGHRS and CDR2 YFSETQ come from the germline V gene. CDR3 DNA sequence: TGCGCCAGCAGCTTGCCGGCTAGCGGGGGGCAAGAGACCCAGTACTTC. Protein sequence: CASSLPASGGQETQYF.

This clonotype was recorded at least ten times. The chain carries TRBV2 and TRBJ2-7; no clear D gene. V lost 8 bases and J 7 bases, leaving 9 bases between the germline ends. The CDR3 runs to 10 residues. Germline V gene sequence: CDR1 SNHLY, CDR2 FYNNEI. The CDR3 nucleotides are TGTGCCAGCTCTGGGTTTGAGCAGTACTTC. Amino acids: CASSGFEQYF.

This clonotype was observed many times. This chain connects TRBV5-1 to TRBJ2-3; TRBD2 matches at 12 bases. The CDR3 is made up of 17 amino acids. Germline CDR1 and CDR2: SGHRS and YFSETQ. The trim removed 2 bases at V and 3 bases at J, leaving 7 bases unmatched. In DNA, the CDR3 is TGCGCCAGCAGCTTCGGACTAGCGGGATTAGGGACAGATACGCAGTATTTT. This translates into CASSFGLAGLGTDTQYF.

This chain links TRBV30 with TRBJ1-2, with a weak D call TRBD1 (6 bases). Germline assignment: CDR1 GTSNPN and CDR2 SVGIG (reference sequence). This CDR3 is built from 15 residues. With 5 bases removed from V and 6 bases from J, the gap between germline ends came to 22 bases. CDR3 in amino acids: CAWWEGDTKRNGYTF. The CDR3 region has the DNA TGTGCCTGGTGGGAGGGGGACACAAAGAGGAATGGCTACACCTTC.

The gene calls are TRBV29-1 and TRBJ2-3; D perhaps matches TRBD1 (5 bases). Germline CDR1 and CDR2: SQVTM and ANQGSEA. The CDR3 spans 11 residues. Trimming pared 6 bases from V and 6 bases from J, leaving 10 bases between. The CDR3 spells CSVPRADTQYF. In DNA form, the CDR3 reads TGCAGCGTGCCCAGGGCCGATACGCAGTATTTT.

CDR3 sequence reads: CAISDAAGRGYGYTF. CDR3 nucleotides: TGTGCCATCAGTGATGCGGCCGGCAGGGGCTATGGCTACACCTTC. The chain is built from TRBV10-3 and TRBJ1-2, with D tentatively TRBD1 (6 bases). The CDR3 length is 15 residues. Between the trimmed V and J ends, which lost 3 bases and 4 bases, there was a span of 15 bases. Germline lookup yields CDR1 ENHRY and CDR2 SYGVKD.

The V call is TRBV5-1, the J call TRBJ2-1; 9 nucleotides match TRBD2. The germline CDR1 and CDR2 sequences are SGHRS and YFSETQ. V lost 1 base and J lost 10; bases outside the gene matches: 6. This CDR3 is built from 14 residues. The CDR3 nucleotides read TGCGCCAGCAGCTTGATTAGCGGGAGAAGCGAGCAGTTCTTC. Translated, it gives CASSLISGRSEQFF.

This clonotype appeared a few times. Since a much larger clone is just one base distant, this may be a read error. The chain uses TRBV2 and TRBJ1-1; 8 bases line up with TRBD1. There are 16 residues in the CDR3. The germline CDR1 and CDR2 sequences are SNHLY and FYNNEI. CDR3 nucleotide sequence: TGTGCCAGCAGTGAAGCCCAGACAGGGGTGAAAACTGAAGCTTCCTTT. Translated: CASSEAQTGVKTEASF. Variable domain in full (rest from reference TRBV2 and TRBJ1-1): EPEVTQTPSHQVTQMGQEVILRCVPISNHLYFYWYRQILGQKVEFLVSFYNNEISEKSEIFDDQFSVERPDGSNFTLKIRSTKLEDSAMYFCASSEAQTGVKTEASFGQGTRLTVV.

This clonotype was observed a handful of times. The V and J genes are TRBV30 and TRBJ1-5; D remains unclear. Per the germline V gene, CDR1 is GTSNPN and CDR2 is SVGIG (reference sequence). The CDR3 consists of 14 residues. Deletions cut 0 bases from V and 3 bases from J, with 9 bases between. The CDR3 DNA sequence: TGTGCCTGGAGTGTGGGCAGCACCAATCAGCCCCAGCATTTT. It codes for CAWSVGSTNQPQHF.

This clonotype was seen a handful of times. For the CDR3, the DNA is TGCGCCAGCAGTGGGAGTGGGGGGGGGCTCCGCAATGAGCAGTTCTTC. Residues: CASSGSGGGLRNEQFF. The gene calls are TRBV5-1 and TRBJ2-1, with D perhaps TRBD2 (7 bases). CDR1 and CDR2 from the germline V gene are SGHRS and YFSETQ. V was clipped by 5 bases and J by 6 bases, with 21 bases between them. The CDR3 totals 16 residues.